This record looks at one T cell receptor beta chain sequence and its context. As yet, its antigen is unknown. Trimming left V 0 bases short and J 4 bases short, with 19 bases between. This CDR3 has 17 residues. Germline CDR1 and CDR2: SGHRS and YFSETQ. This sample stems from a study of cytomegalovirus exposure and HLA in healthy donors. Study-wide results and caveats: Generally TCR sequences proved uncommon, though certain public TCRs appeared in numerous donors. A later analysis showed that HLA-associated TCR beta chains had undergone more clonal expansion than equally common others. 164 TCR beta chains were listed as cytomegalovirus-associated.

With 60 Vbeta and 13 Jbeta primers, the PCR was carried out. Measured with immunoSEQ multiplex PCR; TCRdb has only the in-frame clones, and not every one. The sample lists 200,000 to 250,000 clones; 65% to 85% were seen once. The specimen was PBMCs. The chain has TRBV5-1 and TRBJ1-1; perhaps TRBD1 as D (5 bases). The sequence was obtained from a boy aged 2-9 years in good health and CMV-seronegative. CDR3 residues: CASSLGRLWGEGTEAFF. For the CDR3, the DNA is TGCGCCAGCAGCTTGGGGCGCCTATGGGGGGAAGGCACTGAAGCTTTCTTT. Together with reference TRBV5-1 and TRBJ1-1, the CDR3 gives the full variable domain: KAGVTQTPRYLIKTRGQQVTLSCSPISGHRSVSWYQQTPGQGLQFLFEYFSETQRNKGNFPGRFSGRQFSNSRSEMNVSTLELGDSALYLCASSLGRLWGEGTEAFFGQGTRLTVV.